This T cell receptor beta chain derives from a study of control samples from healthy donors and cancer patients. Germline V gene data show CDR1 as SGHTA and CDR2 as FQGTGA. Trimming removed 4 bases from V and 3 bases from J; junction bases left unmatched: 12. The CDR3 consists of 17 residues. Measured with immunoSEQ multiplex PCR; TCRdb has only the in-frame clones, and not every one. Of under 150,000 clones listed, about nine tenths are singletons. The sequence derives from a middle-aged man in good health. The specimen sequenced was blood. The chain carries TRBV7-3 and TRBJ1-1, with 9 bases matching TRBD1. The CDR3 is CASSSRDRVQRDTEAFF. The CDR3 DNA follows: TGTGCCAGCAGCTCCCGGGACAGGGTGCAGAGAGACACTGAAGCTTTCTTT.